Sequencing of this T cell receptor (beta chain) was carried out in a study of cytomegalovirus exposure and HLA in healthy donors. About this clone itself: Its antigen is not identified.

TCRdb keeps only in-frame clones here, not all; method: immunoSEQ multiplex PCR. The table lists under 400,000 clones, roughly 85% of them singletons. Study results and caveats: In vitro assays verified that three CMV-associated chains recognized CMV antigens specifically. It was reportedly the case that the classifier diagnosed cytomegalovirus status with high specificity and sensitivity.

Input material: PBMCs. This sequence was found in a woman between 18 and 29 years old in good health and CMV-seronegative.

The CDR3 DNA reads TGTGCCTGGAGTGTCCTTGCGTTCTATGGCTACACCTTC. It translates to CAWSVLAFYGYTF. This rearrangement joins TRBV30 to TRBJ1-2; D is unclear. Trimming stripped 0 bases from V and 4 bases from J, with 9 bases between. This CDR3 is built from 13 residues. Germline CDR1 and CDR2: GTSNPN and SVGIG (reference sequence).